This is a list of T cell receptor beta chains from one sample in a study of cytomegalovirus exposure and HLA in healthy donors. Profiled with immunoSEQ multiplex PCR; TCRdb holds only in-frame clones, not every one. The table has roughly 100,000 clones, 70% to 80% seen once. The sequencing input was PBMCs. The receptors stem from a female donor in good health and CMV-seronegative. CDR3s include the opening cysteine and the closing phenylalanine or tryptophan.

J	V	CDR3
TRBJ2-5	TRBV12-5	CASGSDYQETQYF
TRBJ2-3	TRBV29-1	CSVEAVGGGTDTQYF
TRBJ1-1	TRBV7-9	CASSLGVGSTEAFF
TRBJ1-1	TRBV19	CASRHRGGTEAFF
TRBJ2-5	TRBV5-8	CASNMDFGVETQYF
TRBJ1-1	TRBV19	CASNHRGNTEAFF
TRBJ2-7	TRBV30	CAWSMTGSYEQYF
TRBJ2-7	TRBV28	CASSSPQSSYEQYF
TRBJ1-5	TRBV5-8	CASSLGTGIRNQPQHF
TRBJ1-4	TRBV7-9	CSSSSYNEKLFF
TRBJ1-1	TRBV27	CASSSPGTGDTEAFF
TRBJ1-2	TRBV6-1	CASQLSGNYGYTF
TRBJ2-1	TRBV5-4	CASSPGLAGGGLNEQFF
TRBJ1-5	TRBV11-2	CASSLGVDVNQPQHF
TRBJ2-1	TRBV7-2	CASSFSRTGTNEQFF
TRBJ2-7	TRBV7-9	CASSSWDSSYEQYF
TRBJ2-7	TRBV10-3	CAISFRDTPMGEQYF
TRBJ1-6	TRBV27	CASSFRGQGKGSPLHF
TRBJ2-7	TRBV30	CAWSPRGGEQYF
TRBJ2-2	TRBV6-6	CASSTANTGELFF
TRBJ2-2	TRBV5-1	CASSTPGGGIHAGELFF
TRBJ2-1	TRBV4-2	CASSQEGFRGGRDNEQFF
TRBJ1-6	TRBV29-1	CSVEEGAIKRDNSPLHF
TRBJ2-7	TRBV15	CATSRQGVMDEQYF
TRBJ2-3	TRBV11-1	CASSRRVPGRTDTQYF
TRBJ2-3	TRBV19	CASSLDPGRVDTQYF
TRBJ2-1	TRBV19	CASSTPTSDPYNEQFF
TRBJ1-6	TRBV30	CAWSLPTRAGSPLHF
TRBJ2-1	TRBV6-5	CASSSRQYNEQFF
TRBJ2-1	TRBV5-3	CATIQGRFNEQFF
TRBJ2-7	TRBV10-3	CATLQLNGSYEQYF
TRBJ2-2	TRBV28	CASSFRGPNTGELFF
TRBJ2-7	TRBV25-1	CASSDASAKTYF
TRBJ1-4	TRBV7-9	CASSQGQLNEKLFF
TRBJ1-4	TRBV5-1	CASSFLTGGLEKLFF
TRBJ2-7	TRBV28	CASSSPSRASGRIEQYF
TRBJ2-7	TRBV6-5	CASTGNSYEQYF
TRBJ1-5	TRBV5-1	CASSLEIKKGLKDLYSNQPQHF
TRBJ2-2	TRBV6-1	CASRGLAYEPGELFF
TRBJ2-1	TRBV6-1	CASRKRDGVNEQFF
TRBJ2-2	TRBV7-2	CASSLAVPMTSGRTGELFF
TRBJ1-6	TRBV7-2	CASSPPLISPLHF
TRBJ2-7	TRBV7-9	CASSLAHRGLFYEQYF
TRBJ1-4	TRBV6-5	CASAGRGNEKLFF
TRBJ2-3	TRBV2	CASSDQGGRAGDTQYF
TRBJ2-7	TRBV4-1	CASSQVGLAFTPYEQYF
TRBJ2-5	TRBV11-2	CASSLTSGGAVIQETQYF
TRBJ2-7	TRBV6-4	CASSELAGGSYEQYF
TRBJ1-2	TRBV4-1	CASNPTGNYGYTF
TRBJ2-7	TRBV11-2	CASSPWTSGRTYEQYF